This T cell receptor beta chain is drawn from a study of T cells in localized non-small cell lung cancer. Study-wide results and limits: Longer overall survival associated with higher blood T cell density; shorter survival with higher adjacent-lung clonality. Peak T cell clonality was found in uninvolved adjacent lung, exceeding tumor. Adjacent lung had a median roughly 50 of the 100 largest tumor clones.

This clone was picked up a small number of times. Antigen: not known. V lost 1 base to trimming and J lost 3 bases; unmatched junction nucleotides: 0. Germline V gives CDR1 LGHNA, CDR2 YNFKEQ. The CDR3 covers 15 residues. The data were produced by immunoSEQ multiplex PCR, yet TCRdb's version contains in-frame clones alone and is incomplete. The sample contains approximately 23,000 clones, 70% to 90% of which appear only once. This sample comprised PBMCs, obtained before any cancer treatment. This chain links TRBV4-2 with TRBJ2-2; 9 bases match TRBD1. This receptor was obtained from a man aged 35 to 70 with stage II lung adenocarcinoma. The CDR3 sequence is CASSQGTGDTGELFF. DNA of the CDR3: TGTGCCAGCAGCCAAGGGACAGGGGACACCGGGGAGCTGTTTTTT.